A selection of T cell receptor beta chains follows, all from one sample in a study of shared clonotypes between healthy human individuals. Libraries were prepared by immunoSEQ multiplex PCR; TCRdb keeps only in-frame clonotypes and omits some of them. Of about 2 million clones listed, over 85% were seen once; the top ten hold 0.9% to 1.4%. Sequencing was done on a sample of naive CD8+ T cells sorted from blood. These TCRs come from a man in his late teens or twenties in good health. The CDR3 runs from the conserved cysteine through the conserved F or W. The order of the fields is V gene, clone size, D gene, CDR3 length, J gene, CDR3 protein, CDR3 DNA. D genes are given only for firm matches. Clone size is given for some rows only: seen once, a few or many times, or a class if the clone is expanded.

>TRBV2|NA|TRBD1|17|TRBJ2-5
CASSEAPGQGYQETQYF
TGTGCCAGCAGTGAAGCGCCGGGACAGGGATACCAAGAGACCCAGTACTTC
>TRBV2|once|NA|19|TRBJ1-1
CASSEAEEGRDYEDTEAFF
TGTGCCAGCAGTGAAGCTGAGGAGGGCAGGGATTATGAGGACACTGAAGCTTTCTTT
>TRBV7-9|NA|NA|16|TRBJ2-3
CASSLYLNEFTDTQYF
TGTGCCAGCAGCTTATACCTGAATGAATTCACAGATACGCAGTATTTT
>TRBV27|NA|TRBD1|16|TRBJ2-7
CASSLSPGTGIYEQYF
TGTGCCAGCAGTTTATCCCCCGGGACAGGGATCTACGAGCAGTACTTC
>TRBV5-8|NA|TRBD2|12|TRBJ2-1
CASGRDANEQFF
TGTGCCAGCGGGAGGGACGCCAATGAGCAGTTCTTC
>TRBV4-1|NA|NA|11|TRBJ2-2
CASSSTGELFF
TGCGCCAGCAGTTCCACCGGGGAGCTGTTTTTT
>TRBV13|NA|TRBD2|15|TRBJ2-5
CASSQIAGGGETQYF
TGTGCCAGCAGCCAGATAGCGGGAGGTGGAGAGACCCAGTACTTC
>TRBV27|NA|NA|16|TRBJ1-1
CASSLRFQGFNTEAFF
TGTGCCAGCAGTTTAAGGTTTCAGGGGTTTAACACTGAAGCTTTCTTT
>TRBV11-1|NA|NA|14|TRBJ2-5
CASSTWTGNETQYF
TGTGCCAGCAGCACCTGGACCGGGAACGAGACCCAGTACTTC
>TRBV27|NA|TRBD1|16|TRBJ1-5
CASSITGTASNQPQHF
TGTGCCAGCAGTATAACCGGGACAGCGAGCAATCAGCCCCAGCATTTT
>TRBV4-1|NA|TRBD2|16|TRBJ2-1
CASSQEGGGSNNEQFF
TGCGCCAGCAGCCAAGAAGGCGGGGGGTCGAACAATGAGCAGTTCTTC
>TRBV7-2|NA|NA|15|TRBJ2-1
CASSLRGILYNEQFF
TGTGCCAGCAGCTTAAGGGGGATCCTCTACAATGAGCAGTTCTTC
>TRBV19|NA|NA|12|TRBJ2-2
CASKENTGELFF
TGTGCCAGTAAGGAGAACACCGGGGAGCTGTTTTTT